This is a list of T cell receptor beta chains from one sample in a study of memory CD4+ T cells and cytomegalovirus serostatus. Profiling relied on immunoSEQ multiplex PCR, and the TCRdb table lists in-frame clones only, not all of them. The sample holds 50,000 or so clones; 82% are singletons and the top ten take 0.55% to 0.7%. Sequencing input: memory CD4+ T cells from blood. The receptors shown here come from an adult in good health and CMV-seronegative. Both conserved end residues are part of each CDR3. The order of the fields is clone size, V gene, J gene, D gene, CDR3 DNA, CDR3 protein. A D gene is named only where the DNA matches it firmly. Clone size is shown for a subset of rows, as once, few, many or a class of expanded clone.

>NA|TRBV6-6|TRBJ2-7|TRBD1
TGTGCCAGCAAGGGAACCGGGACAGGGCTCTACGAGCAGTACTTC
CASKGTGTGLYEQYF
>NA|TRBV30|TRBJ1-2|NA
TGTGCCTGGAGAAAGCCACAGGGAACTAGTGGCTACACCTTC
CAWRKPQGTSGYTF
>NA|TRBV18|TRBJ2-5|TRBD1
TGTGCCAGCTCACCAAGGACAGGGAACCAAGAGACCCAGTACTTC
CASSPRTGNQETQYF
>NA|TRBV5-8|TRBJ1-1|NA
TGTGCCAGCAGCCTCTGGAACACTGAAGCTTTCTTT
CASSLWNTEAFF
>NA|TRBV28|TRBJ1-2|TRBD1
TGTGCCAGCAGAACACAGGGGAACTATGGCTACACCTTC
CASRTQGNYGYTF
>NA|TRBV5-1|TRBJ1-4|NA
TGCGCCAGCAGCTCCAATGCCGGGGGCGAAAAACTGTTTTTT
CASSSNAGGEKLFF
>NA|TRBV5-6|TRBJ2-3|NA
TGTGCCAGCAGCTCCCTAAATGCCCCAGATACGCAGTATTTT
CASSSLNAPDTQYF
>NA|TRBV4-2|TRBJ1-1|TRBD1
TGTGCCAGCAGCACGGCCGGACAGGTGATTACTGAAGCTTTCTTT
CASSTAGQVITEAFF
>NA|TRBV2|TRBJ2-5|NA
TGTGCCAGCACCATGAGGGAGACCCAGTACTTC
CASTMRETQYF
>NA|TRBV7-2|TRBJ2-2|NA
TGTGCCAGCAGCTTACCCCCCGGGGAGCTGTTTTTT
CASSLPPGELFF
>NA|TRBV28|TRBJ2-7|NA
TGTGCCAGCGGGACCCCTGGGGCCTACGAGCAGTACTTC
CASGTPGAYEQYF
>NA|TRBV16|TRBJ2-5|TRBD2
TGTGCCAGCAGCCGGAGGAGGAGCGGGGGGCAGGAGACCCAGTACTTC
CASSRRRSGGQETQYF
>NA|TRBV5-6|TRBJ2-1|NA
TGTGCCCGCGGGCCGATCGGGGGGCTTCATCGGGAGCAGTTCTTC
CARGPIGGLHREQFF
>few|TRBV4-1|TRBJ2-3|NA
TGCGCCAGCAGCCAGGGTTTCGAGCGGCCGCAGTATTTT
CASSQGFERPQYF
>few|TRBV28|TRBJ2-7|TRBD1
TGTGCCAGCAGTCGCAGGGGGCCCTACGAGCAGTACTTC
CASSRRGPYEQYF
>NA|TRBV6-6|TRBJ2-1|TRBD2
TGTGCCAGCAGTTACGGGACTAGCGGCAATGAGCAGTTCTTC
CASSYGTSGNEQFF
>NA|TRBV7-3|TRBJ1-5|NA
TGTGCCAGCAGTCTTACGGCCCAGCCCCAGCATTTT
CASSLTAQPQHF
>NA|TRBV25-1|TRBJ1-2|TRBD1
TGTGCCAGCAGCGACCCGGGACAGGGGAACTATGGCTACACCTTC
CASSDPGQGNYGYTF
>NA|TRBV28|TRBJ2-3|NA
TGTGCCAGCAGTTCAAGAAGGGAACGTGGCACAGATACGCAGTATTTT
CASSSRRERGTDTQYF
>once|TRBV4-3|TRBJ1-4|TRBD1
TGCGCCAGCAGCTCCCTAACAGGACAGGGGGCTGGTGAAAAACTGTTTTTT
CASSSLTGQGAGEKLFF
>once|TRBV13|TRBJ2-7|TRBD1
TGTGCCAGCAGCCAGGGACAGGGAGTTTACGAGCAGTACTTC
CASSQGQGVYEQYF
>NA|TRBV7-9|TRBJ2-1|TRBD2
TGTGCCAGCAGCTCCGGGACTAGCATAGGCAATGAGCAGTTCTTC
CASSSGTSIGNEQFF
>NA|TRBV10-1|TRBJ1-5|NA
TGCGCCAGCAGAGCTACAGGCCCACATAATCAGCCCCAGCATTTT
CASRATGPHNQPQHF
>NA|TRBV10-3|TRBJ1-2|TRBD1
TGTGCCATCAGTGAGGGACAGGCCTATGGCTACACCTTC
CAISEGQAYGYTF
>NA|TRBV2|TRBJ2-6|NA
TGTGCCAGCAGTGAGACCGGGACTGGGGCCAACGTCCTGACTTTC
CASSETGTGANVLTF
>NA|TRBV4-3|TRBJ2-5|NA
TGCGCCAGCAGCCAAGATAGGACACCCAGGGGAGAGACCCAGTACTTC
CASSQDRTPRGETQYF
>NA|TRBV5-1|TRBJ2-7|TRBD1
TGCGCCAGCGCTACAGGACAGGAGTTCACCTACGAGCAGTACTTC
CASATGQEFTYEQYF
>NA|TRBV6-6|TRBJ1-6|NA
TGTGCCAGCAAAGGAAGGAGAACTGGCTATAATTCACCCCTCCACTTT
CASKGRRTGYNSPLHF
>NA|TRBV10-3|TRBJ1-2|TRBD1
TGTGCCATCAGTGAGACCAGGGGGAACTATGGCTACACCTTC
CAISETRGNYGYTF
>NA|TRBV7-2|TRBJ1-4|NA
TGTGCCAGCAGCTTCCTCCTAGGGCGGACTAATGAAAAACTGTTTTTT
CASSFLLGRTNEKLFF
>once|TRBV15|TRBJ1-3|TRBD1
TGTGCCACCAGCAGAGAACCCCCCTTGGACAGGGGGCCACTATTTACTGGAAACACCATATATTTT
CATSREPPLDRGPLFTGNTIYF
>NA|TRBV20-1|TRBJ1-1|NA
TGCAGTTCATATTTGAACACTGAAGCTTTCTTT
CSSYLNTEAFF
>once|TRBV7-2|TRBJ1-3|NA
TGTGCCAGCAGCCCAATCGCCCTCTCTGGAAACACCATATATTTT
CASSPIALSGNTIYF
>once|TRBV29-1|TRBJ2-5|NA
TGCAGCGTTGAGAAAGAGACCCAGTACTTC
CSVEKETQYF
>few|TRBV19|TRBJ1-2|NA
TGTGCCAGTAGTATGCACAGGGTAGGTTCTTCCTATGGCTACACCTTC
CASSMHRVGSSYGYTF
>NA|TRBV28|TRBJ1-5|NA
TGTGCCAGCAGTTTATCGCCTCCCTCCCAGCCCCAGCATTTT
CASSLSPPSQPQHF
>NA|TRBV6-5|TRBJ1-1|TRBD1
TGTGCCAGCAGTGGACAGGGCCCGGGCACTGAAGCTTTCTTT
CASSGQGPGTEAFF